This passage covers 12 T cell receptor beta chains from one sample sequenced in a study of shared clonotypes between healthy human individuals. Profiled with immunoSEQ multiplex PCR; TCRdb holds only in-frame clones, not every one. Here the sample spans 2 million to 2.5 million clones, roughly 92% being singletons. The sequenced material came from naive CD4+ T cells from PBMCs. Regarding subset: CD45RA+ positively selected. The receptors derive from a man younger than 30 in good health. Some clones in this sample may be carry-over from other donors' samples.

A word on this clone: Other DNA sequences from this sample encode an identical CDR3 as well. The chain recombines TRBV18 with TRBJ1-2; D possibly corresponds to TRBD1 (5 bases). V was clipped by 2 bases and J by 0 bases, with 10 bases between them. This CDR3 has 15 amino acids. Per the germline V gene, CDR1 is KGHSH and CDR2 is LQKENI. CDR3 DNA: TGTGCCAGCTCACCAGGCCAGGGATCTAACTATGGCTACACCTTC. This translates into CASSPGQGSNYGYTF.

V usage is TRBV7-6 and J usage is TRBJ2-3, with 10 positions matching TRBD2. Germline V lookup: CDR1 SGHVS, CDR2 FNYEAQ. The CDR3 extends over 15 amino acids. Trimming at V came to 6 bases and at J to 0 bases, leaving 3 bases not matched to a gene. CDR3 residues: CASSIAGGSTDTQYF. CDR3 bases: TGTGCCAGCAGTATAGCGGGAGGAAGCACAGATACGCAGTATTTT. The variable domain in full, with the rest retrieved from reference TRBV7-6 and TRBJ2-3, is GAGVSQSPRYKVTKRGQDVALRCDPISGHVSLYWYRQALGQGPEFLTYFNYEAQQDKSGLPNDRFSAERPEGSISTLTIQRTEQRDSAMYRCASSIAGGSTDTQYFGPGTRLTVL.

Only one count was recorded for this clone. This rearrangement joins TRBV10-1 to TRBJ1-1, with D hard to call. This CDR3 comprises 12 residues. Trimming left V 6 bases short and J 7 bases short, with 12 bases between. The V gene's germline CDR1 is WNHNN and CDR2 SYGVQD (reference sequence). For the CDR3, the DNA is TGCGCCAGCAGCGATAATACCGTTGAAGCTTTCTTT. This translates into CASSDNTVEAFF.

The chain is built from TRBV18 and TRBJ2-3; D may match TRBD1 or TRBD2 (5 bases each). CDR1 is KGHSH, CDR2 LQKENI, per germline. The CDR3 is made up of 14 amino acids. The V and J ends lost 3 bases and 4 bases respectively, with 11 bases between them. In nucleotides, the CDR3 is TGTGCCAGCTCACCGGGGACCCGCGCAGATACGCAGTATTTT. Encoded protein: CASSPGTRADTQYF. The variable domain in full, with the rest retrieved from reference TRBV18 and TRBJ2-3, is NAGVMQNPRHLVRRRGQEARLRCSPMKGHSHVYWYRQLPEEGLKFMVYLQKENIIDESGMPKERFSAEFPKEGPSILRIQQVVRGDSAAYFCASSPGTRADTQYFGPGTRLTVL.

This clone was observed once. V usage is TRBV28 and J usage is TRBJ2-2; maybe TRBD2 (6 bases). This CDR3 contains 14 residues. Germline V gene sequence: CDR1 MDHEN, CDR2 SYDVKM. Trimming pared 8 bases from V and 2 bases from J, leaving 12 bases between. Here the CDR3 reads CASRGSGNTGELFF. The CDR3 region has the DNA TGTGCCAGCCGGGGGTCTGGTAACACCGGGGAGCTGTTTTTT.

The rearrangement uses TRBV28 and TRBJ1-2, with 11 bases aligning to TRBD1. The V gene end was trimmed by 6 bases and the J gene end by 6 bases; junction bases not matched to a gene: 6. The CDR3 is 14 residues long. Looked up from germline, CDR1 is MDHEN and CDR2 is SYDVKM. This CDR3 reads CASSRTGGSNGYTF. The CDR3 nucleotides are TGTGCCAGCAGCCGGACAGGGGGCTCGAATGGCTACACCTTC.

The rearrangement links TRBV5-4 to TRBJ2-1; 9 positions agree with TRBD1. Looked up from germline, CDR1 is SGHNT and CDR2 is YYREEE (reference sequence). The CDR3 totals 18 residues. Trimming took 3 bases from V and 10 from J; bases not matched to a gene: 20. The CDR3 bases are TGTGCCAGCAGCTCCGGAGCGTTTGGACAGGGGCCCCTATCGGAGCAGTTCTTC. Encoded protein: CASSSGAFGQGPLSEQFF.

The gene calls are TRBV28 and TRBJ1-2, with 7 bases aligning to TRBD1. Germline trimming cut 5 bases from V and 13 bases from J; bases unmatched to any gene: 34. Germline V gene sequence: CDR1 MDHEN, CDR2 SYDVKM. The CDR3 covers 20 residues. The CDR3 here is CASSERPVWTGSGLPYGVTF. The CDR3 region has the DNA TGTGCCAGCAGTGAACGCCCGGTGTGGACAGGTTCTGGATTACCCTATGGTGTCACCTTC.

The chain employs TRBV30 and TRBJ2-1; TRBD2 matches 11 bases. Germline CDR1 reads GTSNPN; CDR2 reads SVGIG (reference sequence). V lost 2 bases to trimming and J lost 5 bases; unmatched junction nucleotides: 8. There are 16 residues in the CDR3. The CDR3 DNA reads as TGTGCCTGGAGTTTCAGGCTGGGACTAGCGGACAATGAGCAGTTCTTC. It codes for CAWSFRLGLADNEQFF.

This chain links TRBV6-1 with TRBJ1-5, with 7 bases fitting TRBD1. The ends lost 9 bases at V and 2 bases at J; junction bases unmatched: 7. There are 14 residues in the CDR3. Germline V gene sequence: CDR1 MNHNS, CDR2 SASEGT. The CDR3: CASLDRRGNQPQHF. The CDR3 nucleotides are TGTGCCAGTCTGGACAGGAGGGGCAATCAGCCCCAGCATTTT.

The V call is TRBV5-4, the J call TRBJ2-2; D is ambiguous. Germline values: CDR1 SGHNT, CDR2 YYREEE (reference sequence). V shed 2 bases and J shed 2 bases, with 10 bases lying between them. The CDR3 has 15 amino acids. The CDR3 spells CASSLGTENTGELFF. CDR3 coding DNA: TGTGCCAGCAGCTTAGGAACAGAAAACACCGGGGAGCTGTTTTTT.

On this clone: This sample includes further DNA sequences coding for the same CDR3. The chain links TRBV9 to TRBJ1-1, with D possibly matching TRBD1 (6 bases). Germline V gives CDR1 SGDLS, CDR2 YYNGEE. The CDR3 spans 13 residues. V shed 1 base and J shed 4 bases, with 8 bases lying between them. The CDR3 loop is CASSVIGGTEAFF. Written as DNA, the CDR3 is TGTGCCAGCAGCGTAATAGGGGGCACTGAAGCTTTCTTT.